This entry lists 30 T cell receptor beta chains sequenced from one sample in a study of blood T cell repertoires in COVID-19. Profiled with immunoSEQ multiplex PCR; TCRdb holds only in-frame clones, not every one. The sample has about 150,000 clones, around 73% seen once; the top ten hold about 10%. Sequencing was performed on peripheral blood. These TCRs come from a man in his 60s who had recovered from COVID-19.

The rearrangement links TRBV11-2 to TRBJ2-1, with D perhaps TRBD1 (6 bases). Between the trimmed V and J ends, which lost 4 bases and 2 bases, there was a span of 12 bases. From germline, CDR1 is SGHAT and CDR2 FQNNGV. CDR3 size: 15 residues. The CDR3 protein is CASSSSGTTYNEQFF. The CDR3 DNA is TGTGCCAGCAGCTCCTCCGGGACAACCTACAATGAGCAGTTCTTC.

In its sample, this clone was seen once. This chain uses TRBV2 with TRBJ2-7, with a tentative D call TRBD2 (7 bases). Germline-derived CDR1 and CDR2 are SNHLY and FYNNEI. The CDR3 contains 16 residues. V lost 2 bases and J 0 bases, leaving 14 bases between the germline ends. CDR3 coding DNA: TGTGCCAGCAGTGAACGGGCGGCGGGGGCCTCCTACGAGCAGTACTTC. Translation gives CASSERAAGASYEQYF.

This clone was detected only a few times. The chain links TRBV3-1 (or the pseudogene TRBV3-2) to TRBJ1-1, with 8 bases lining up with TRBD1. Germline V gene sequence: CDR1 LGHDT, CDR2 YNNKEL (reference sequence). CDR3 length: 14 amino acids. V was pared by 3 bases and J by 4 bases, with 4 bases of the junction left unmatched. The CDR3 region is CASSHPGGGTEAFF. In DNA, the CDR3 is TGTGCCAGCAGCCACCCAGGGGGCGGCACTGAAGCTTTCTTT.

The chain uses TRBV2 and TRBJ2-7; no clear D. The V gene's germline CDR1 is SNHLY and CDR2 FYNNEI. V lost 2 bases, J lost 0 bases, and 5 bases lay in between. This CDR3 is built from 13 residues. The CDR3 loop is CASSEPVSYEQYF. Written as DNA, the CDR3 is TGTGCCAGCAGTGAACCGGTCTCCTACGAGCAGTACTTC.

V and J are TRBV4-3 and TRBJ2-2; 7 bases fit TRBD2. Per the germline V gene, CDR1 is LGHNA and CDR2 is YSLEER. This CDR3 region has 15 residues. The trim removed 1 base at V and 4 bases at J, leaving 3 bases unmatched. DNA of the CDR3: TGCGCCAGCAGCCAAGGCGGGGGACGCACCGGGGAGCTGTTTTTT. The encoded protein is CASSQGGGRTGELFF.

This clone was recorded once. The CDR3 DNA follows: TGTGCCAGCAGCCAATTTGTGCTAGCGGGAGCGGCAGATACGCAGTATTTT. It translates to CASSQFVLAGAADTQYF. The rearrangement uses TRBV16 and TRBJ2-3, with 10 bases that match TRBD2. This CDR3 spans 17 amino acids. CDR1 and CDR2 (germline): KGHSY, FQNENV. Trimming at V came to 1 base and at J to 4 bases, leaving 8 bases not matched to a gene.

This clone was seen just once. CDR3 residues: CATSRVAGGSEQYF. CDR3 DNA sequence: TGTGCCACCAGCAGAGTTGCCGGGGGAAGTGAGCAGTACTTC. This chain uses TRBV15 with TRBJ2-7; tentatively, D is TRBD2 (6 bases). Germline V lookup: CDR1 LNHNV, CDR2 YYDKDF (reference sequence). The V and J ends lost 1 base and 7 bases respectively, with 14 bases between them. This CDR3 has 14 residues. The entire variable domain, with the rest obtained from reference TRBV15 and TRBJ2-7, is as follows: DAMVIQNPRYQVTQFGKPVTLSCSQTLNHNVMYWYQQKSSQAPKLLFHYYDKDFNNEADTPDNFQSRRPNTSFCFLDIRSPGLGDTAMYLCATSRVAGGSEQYFGPGTRLTVT.

V is TRBV28 and J is TRBJ1-5, with a weak D call TRBD1 (5 bases). This CDR3 is 14 amino acids long. Trimming stripped 5 bases from V and 6 bases from J, with 14 bases between. Germline CDR1 is MDHEN and CDR2 is SYDVKM. CDR3 sequence: CASSPQGWAQPQHF. In DNA, the CDR3 is TGTGCCAGCAGTCCGCAGGGTTGGGCTCAGCCCCAGCATTTT.

This clone was picked up many times. V is TRBV2 and J is TRBJ1-5, with TRBD1 matching 10 bases. Germline V gene sequence: CDR1 SNHLY, CDR2 FYNNEI. V was clipped by 7 bases and J by 5 bases; unmatched bases: 2. The CDR3 is made up of 13 amino acids. The CDR3: CASKGTGDQPQHF. The CDR3 bases are TGTGCCAGCAAAGGGACAGGGGATCAGCCCCAGCATTTT.

The chain has TRBV4-3 and TRBJ1-5; D call uncertain. The CDR3 runs to 15 residues. Germline V CDR1 and CDR2: LGHNA, YSLEER. Trimming shortened V by 1 base and J by 0 bases, and 7 bases separated the two germline ends. In DNA, the CDR3 is TGCGCCAGCAGCCAAGGGGCGGGTAGCAATCAGCCCCAGCATTTT. The encoded protein is CASSQGAGSNQPQHF.

The chain couples TRBV30 to TRBJ2-7, with no clear D. Per the germline V gene, CDR1 is GTSNPN and CDR2 is SVGIG (reference sequence). This CDR3 spans 11 amino acids. V was pared by 5 bases and J by 6 bases, with 11 bases between. CDR3 region: CAWSSPGEQYF. Here the CDR3 DNA reads TGTGCCTGGTCCTCCCCCGGCGAGCAGTACTTC.

This clone occurred once. The V gene is TRBV25-1, the J gene TRBJ2-1, with D possibly being TRBD1 (5 bases). The V end lost 6 bases, the J end lost 1 base, and 7 bases lay between the germline ends. The germline V gene has CDR1 MGHDK and CDR2 SYGVNS. The CDR3 length is 13 residues. The CDR3, as DNA: TGTGCCAGCAGGGCAGGGTCCTACAATGAGCAGTTCTTC. It yields the protein CASRAGSYNEQFF.

The V call is TRBV24-1, the J call TRBJ2-3; tentatively, D is TRBD1 (6 bases). Trimming removed 2 bases from V and 6 bases from J, with 17 bases in between. This CDR3 is 16 amino acids long. The V gene's germline CDR1 is KGHDR and CDR2 SFDVKD. Here the CDR3 reads CATSDSVGTGFDTQYF. The CDR3 nucleotides read TGTGCCACCAGTGATTCTGTGGGAACAGGGTTCGATACGCAGTATTTT.

This chain connects TRBV5-1 to TRBJ2-3; 12 nucleotides agree with TRBD2. The CDR3 loop spans 16 amino acids. V was pared by 3 bases and J by 2 bases, with 4 bases of the junction left unmatched. CDR1 is SGHRS, CDR2 YFSETQ, per germline. CDR3 in DNA: TGCGCCAGCAGCTCTGGACTAGCGGGGCTCACAGATACGCAGTATTTT. It yields the protein CASSSGLAGLTDTQYF. Based on the CDR3 plus reference TRBV5-1 and TRBJ2-3, the full variable domain is KAGVTQTPRYLIKTRGQQVTLSCSPISGHRSVSWYQQTPGQGLQFLFEYFSETQRNKGNFPGRFSGRQFSNSRSEMNVSTLELGDSALYLCASSSGLAGLTDTQYFGPGTRLTVL.

The V call is TRBV14, the J call TRBJ1-5; 9 bases agree with TRBD1. The trim removed 4 bases at V and 7 bases at J, leaving 5 bases unmatched. This CDR3 comprises 14 residues. CDR1 SGHDN and CDR2 FVKESK come from the germline V gene. This CDR3 reads CASSPTGGGQPQHF. CDR3 nucleotide sequence: TGTGCCAGCAGCCCGACAGGGGGAGGACAGCCCCAGCATTTT.

CDR3 bases: TGCGCCAGCAGCTTGGAAACAGGAGCTTCCTACGAGCAGTACTTC. Protein sequence: CASSLETGASYEQYF. The chain combines TRBV5-1 with TRBJ2-7, with D maybe TRBD1 (5 bases). The CDR3 contains 15 residues. Trimming left V 0 bases short and J 1 base short, with 11 bases between. Germline CDR1 reads SGHRS; CDR2 reads YFSETQ. The whole variable domain, remainder taken from reference TRBV5-1 and TRBJ2-7, is KAGVTQTPRYLIKTRGQQVTLSCSPISGHRSVSWYQQTPGQGLQFLFEYFSETQRNKGNFPGRFSGRQFSNSRSEMNVSTLELGDSALYLCASSLETGASYEQYFGPGTRLTVT.

J is TRBJ1-6 and V is TRBV13; possible D gene TRBD1, 5 bases. CDR3 length: 14 residues. Trimming left V 3 bases short and J 10 bases short, with 13 bases between. CDR1 and CDR2 from the germline V gene are PRHDT and FYEKMQ (reference sequence). In DNA form, the CDR3 reads TGTGCCAGCAGCTTCCAGGGTGTTTGGTCACCCCTCCACTTT. This encodes CASSFQGVWSPLHF.

On this clone: One end of the junction is discordant with germline, which a read error may explain. This sample includes further DNA sequences coding for the same CDR3. The chain has TRBV9 and TRBJ1-3; D is uncertain. Germline lookup yields CDR1 SGDLS and CDR2 YYNGEE. The CDR3 has 15 amino acids. CDR3 region: CASSPRRDSGNTIYF. The CDR3, as DNA: TGTGCCAGCAGCCCTCGCCGAGACTCTGGAAATACCATATATTTT.

The J gene is TRBJ2-3, the V gene TRBV7-2; 15 bases are a match to TRBD2. J was trimmed by 4 bases and V by 9 bases; bases with no gene match: 2. The germline gives CDR1 SGHTA, CDR2 FQGNSA. This CDR3 spans 14 amino acids. The CDR3 nucleotides are TGTGCCAGTCGGACTAGCGGGGGGGCAGATACGCAGTATTTT. Translated, it gives CASRTSGGADTQYF.

The chain joins TRBV24-1 to TRBJ2-1, with TRBD1 matching over 8 bases. There are 16 residues in the CDR3. Per germline, CDR1 KGHDR and CDR2 SFDVKD. V was clipped by 4 bases and J by 4 bases; unmatched bases: 8. CDR3 residues: CATSDLTGAGYNEQFF. DNA for the CDR3: TGTGCCACCAGTGACCTGACAGGGGCCGGGTACAATGAGCAGTTCTTC.

The chain employs TRBV28 and TRBJ1-4, with D possibly matching TRBD1 (6 bases). The CDR3 runs to 12 residues. V gave up 8 bases and J gave up 8 bases, with 12 bases separating them. The V gene's germline CDR1 is MDHEN and CDR2 SYDVKM. The CDR3 is CASGGGTEKLFF. CDR3 nucleotides: TGTGCCAGCGGGGGGGGGACAGAAAAACTGTTTTTT.

A single count supports this clone. This sequence joins TRBV5-1 and TRBJ2-1; possibly TRBD1 for D (5 bases). CDR1 is SGHRS, CDR2 YFSETQ, per germline. Trimming pared 4 bases from V and 7 bases from J, leaving 18 bases between. This CDR3 comprises 15 residues. The CDR3 DNA sequence: TGCGCCAGCAGCCCGGGTCTAACCGCAGGGAATGAGCAGTTCTTC. Translated: CASSPGLTAGNEQFF.

The chain combines TRBV19 with TRBJ1-2, with a tentative D call TRBD1 (6 bases). Germline V gene sequence: CDR1 LNHDA, CDR2 SQIVND (reference sequence). The V gene lost 3 bases and the J gene lost 7 bases, with 18 bases spanning the gap. The CDR3 loop spans 15 amino acids. CDR3 in amino acids: CASSIPGAGITGYTF. The CDR3 DNA follows: TGTGCCAGTAGTATCCCAGGGGCCGGGATTACTGGCTACACCTTC.

The J gene is TRBJ2-5, the V gene TRBV5-1; tentatively, D is TRBD1 (6 bases). CDR3 length: 14 amino acids. Germline loops: CDR1 SGHRS, CDR2 YFSETQ. The germline V and J ends were trimmed by 4 bases and 5 bases, with 15 bases remaining between them. CDR3 in DNA: TGCGCCAGCAGCGGCTCAGGGGTGGGGGAGACCCAGTACTTC. Protein product: CASSGSGVGETQYF.

This clone showed up just a few times. The V gene is TRBV5-1, the J gene TRBJ1-5, with D uncertain. This CDR3 is built from 13 residues. The V end lost 4 bases, the J end lost 0 bases, and 5 bases lay between the germline ends. Germline loops: CDR1 SGHRS, CDR2 YFSETQ. The CDR3 is CASSTDSNQPQHF. CDR3 nucleotide sequence: TGCGCCAGCAGCACAGATAGCAATCAGCCCCAGCATTTT.

This clone was counted a few times. The chain joins TRBV12-3 or TRBV12-4 to TRBJ2-3; D call uncertain. CDR3 length: 11 amino acids. V was trimmed by 5 bases and J by 5 bases, leaving 5 bases between them. This CDR3 is CASSRLDTQYF. The CDR3 nucleotides are TGTGCCAGCAGTCGACTAGATACGCAGTATTTT.

DNA of the CDR3: TGTGCCAGCAGCTTCTCTAGCACAGATACGCAGTATTTT. It codes for CASSFSSTDTQYF. The gene calls are TRBV7-2 and TRBJ2-3; D is undetermined. The V gene lost 3 bases and the J gene lost 0 bases, with 4 bases spanning the gap. This CDR3 is built from 13 residues. The germline gives CDR1 SGHTA, CDR2 FQGNSA.

The chain recombines TRBV5-6 with TRBJ2-1, with 11 bases aligning to TRBD2. Germline V gene sequence: CDR1 SGHDT, CDR2 YYEEEE. The CDR3 totals 15 residues. V was pared by 3 bases and J by 6 bases, with 5 bases of the junction left unmatched. The CDR3 loop reads CASSYLAGGINEQFF. The CDR3 bases are TGTGCCAGCAGCTACCTAGCGGGGGGCATCAATGAGCAGTTCTTC.

V gene TRBV24-1 combines with J gene TRBJ2-3; maybe TRBD1 (6 bases). The germline gives CDR1 KGHDR, CDR2 SFDVKD. The CDR3 consists of 15 residues. V dropped 5 bases and J dropped 2 bases, with 13 bases sitting between them. The CDR3 sequence: CATSGKRGNTDTQYF. In DNA form, the CDR3 reads TGTGCCACCAGTGGGAAAAGGGGGAACACAGATACGCAGTATTTT.

This sequence joins TRBV9 and TRBJ1-2; TRBD1 might be the D (5 bases). The CDR3 extends over 15 amino acids. Germline V CDR1 and CDR2: SGDLS, YYNGEE. Trimming shortened V by 0 bases and J by 2 bases, and 11 bases separated the two germline ends. The CDR3 DNA reads TGTGCCAGCAGCGTAGTAGGGTCAGGGAACTATGGCTACACCTTC. Amino acid sequence: CASSVVGSGNYGYTF.